This T cell receptor beta chain was identified in a study of CD8 T cells in ankylosing spondylitis. This clonotype was observed many times. The antigen is not known. Overall study results and limits: Matched ankylosing spondylitis synovial fluid reportedly showed significant enrichment of disease-linked clones.

V was shortened by 3 bases and J by 5 bases, with 10 bases between the two germline ends. CDR1 and CDR2 (germline): MDHEN, SYDVKM. The CDR3 is 14 residues long. Quantitative 5'-RACE with molecular barcodes was used to make the TCR beta libraries. Via MiXCR, TCRdb re-called the 5' RACE reads, giving one row per CDR3 protein. The data show about 160,000 distinct CDR3 sequences, with around 8.9% seen just once and about 14% held by the top ten. Sequencing used blood, either unsorted or a sorted T cell fraction (not recorded which). The chain joins TRBV28 to TRBJ2-2, with D perhaps matching TRBD1 (6 bases). The origin of this receptor is a female donor with ankylosing spondylitis or in good health (not recorded which). The CDR3 region has the DNA TGTGCCAGCAGTTTGTTTACAGGGACCGGGGAGCTGTTTTTT. Its translation: CASSLFTGTGELFF.